This T cell receptor (beta chain) was observed in a study of spatial heterogeneity in lung cancer. This clonotype has at least ten counts. The V end lost 6 bases, the J end lost 6 bases, and 15 bases lay between the germline ends. The CDR3 has 14 residues. A single record per CDR3 protein comes from TCRdb applying MiXCR to the 5' RACE reads. The sample consists of fewer than 9,000 distinct CDR3 sequences, 7.8% of them appearing once. Time point meaning: sample taken at primary tumor resection. From tumor, nontumor lung or frozen PBMC, whole RNA was taken unsorted for sequencing. The receptor's source is a female donor with early-stage non-small cell lung cancer. Source: PBMCs, taken at surgery. V gene TRBV12-3 or TRBV12-4 combines with J gene TRBJ1-5; maybe TRBD1 (6 bases). Written as DNA, the CDR3 is TGTGCCAGCAGCAGGGGAGGTTTTTCTCAGCCCCAGCATTTT. As protein: CASSRGGFSQPQHF.